What follows describes a single T cell receptor beta chain. Using a J-beta primer mix together with a sample-barcoded 5' primer, a second PCR was run for roughly 6 to 12 cycles. A single record per CDR3 protein comes from TCRdb applying MiXCR to the 5' RACE reads. Of hundreds of thousands of distinct CDR3 sequences detected, 20% to 25% appear once; the ten largest clones hold 9.4%. The data were obtained in a study of blood T cells in healthy people across ages. The sample was also linked to a second study, of T cells of mothers and their children.

The clonotype comes from a boy between 10 and 17 years old in good health. Specimen: blood.

This CDR3 reads CASSLGGTDQGQPQHF. The CDR3 region has the DNA TGTGCCAGCAGCTTAGGGGGGACGGATCAGGGACAGCCCCAGCATTTT. The J gene is TRBJ1-5, the V gene TRBV5-6; tentatively, D is TRBD1 (6 bases). This CDR3 region has 16 residues. Trimming shortened V by 2 bases and J by 7 bases, and 19 bases separated the two germline ends. Germline lookup yields CDR1 SGHDT and CDR2 YYEEEE.